Listed below are T cell receptor beta chains from one sample, sequenced in a study of T cells in localized non-small cell lung cancer. Repertoires were generated with immunoSEQ multiplex PCR, while TCRdb's copy carries only in-frame clones and drops some. The profile shows about 26,000 clones, 70% to 90% of them singletons. The specimen comprised peripheral blood, sampled before any cancer treatment. The receptors come from an older female donor with stage II squamous cell lung carcinoma. Both conserved end residues are part of each CDR3. D genes are given only for firm matches. Not all rows give a size; the values are once, few, many and, for expanded clones, a class.

d_gene | abundance | j_gene | v_gene | CDR3aa | CDR3nt
. | . | TRBJ2-4 | TRBV5-1 | CASSQRALEAKNIQYF | TGCGCCAGCAGCCAAAGGGCTCTTGAAGCCAAAAACATTCAGTACTTC
TRBD1 | . | TRBJ1-4 | TRBV18 | CASSTTGNSNEKLFF | TGTGCCAGCTCAACGACAGGGAATAGTAATGAAAAACTGTTTTTT
. | . | TRBJ1-2 | TRBV7-3 | CASSNRGGADGYTF | TGTGCCAGCAGCAATCGTGGGGGAGCGGATGGCTACACCTTC
TRBD1 | . | TRBJ2-7 | TRBV28 | CASSVGTGSPYEQYF | TGTGCCAGCAGCGTAGGGACAGGGAGTCCCTACGAGCAGTACTTC
TRBD1 | . | TRBJ2-7 | TRBV27 | CASSVRGRNEQYF | TGTGCCAGCAGTGTCAGGGGGCGGAACGAGCAGTACTTC
TRBD1 | . | TRBJ1-1 | TRBV6-6 | CASSPGDRALNTEAFF | TGTGCCAGCAGCCCTGGGGACAGGGCTTTGAACACTGAAGCTTTCTTT
TRBD1 | . | TRBJ2-7 | TRBV28 | CASSTGTGSYEQYF | TGTGCCAGCAGCACCGGGACAGGTTCCTACGAGCAGTACTTC
. | . | TRBJ1-2 | TRBV15 | CATSFRTNYGYTF | TGTGCCACCAGCTTTCGGACTAACTATGGCTACACCTTC
TRBD1 | . | TRBJ2-3 | TRBV27 | CASSARQGMADTQYF | TGTGCCAGCAGCGCGAGACAGGGGATGGCAGATACGCAGTATTTT
. | . | TRBJ1-5 | TRBV7-9 | CASSPGSGSNQPQHF | TGTGCCAGCAGCCCCGGGAGTGGAAGCAATCAGCCCCAGCATTTT
. | . | TRBJ2-7 | TRBV5-5 | CASSSSRSSYEQYF | TGTGCCAGCAGCTCCAGCCGTAGCTCCTACGAGCAGTACTTC
. | once | TRBJ1-1 | TRBV4-2 | CASSQGRRDTEAFF | TGTGCCAGCAGCCAAGGAAGGAGAGACACTGAAGCTTTCTTT
TRBD1 | once | TRBJ1-2 | TRBV14 | CASSLGQAYGYTF | TGTGCCAGCAGCCTCGGACAGGCCTATGGCTACACCTTC
. | . | TRBJ1-2 | TRBV6-8 | CASVQQGCYTF | TGTGCCAGCGTCCAGCAGGGATGCTACACCTTC
. | . | TRBJ1-3 | TRBV28 | CASSLRQLSGNTIYF | TGTGCCAGCAGTTTAAGGCAGCTCTCTGGAAACACCATATATTTT
. | . | TRBJ1-1 | TRBV9 | CASSVPRGADLMNTEAFF | TGTGCCAGCAGCGTACCTCGCGGGGCAGACCTCATGAACACTGAAGCTTTCTTT
. | . | TRBJ2-2 | TRBV14 | CASSQVRNTGELFF | TGTGCCAGCAGCCAGGTGCGGAACACCGGGGAGCTGTTTTTT
TRBD2 | . | TRBJ2-3 | TRBV7-6 | CASSLDVGLAALDTQYF | TGTGCCAGCAGCTTAGACGTCGGGCTAGCGGCTTTAGATACGCAGTATTTT
TRBD1 | . | TRBJ1-4 | TRBV10-3 | CAIRRQGQNEKLFF | TGTGCCATCAGGCGACAGGGGCAGAATGAAAAACTGTTTTTT
TRBD1 | . | TRBJ2-3 | TRBV5-6 | CASSLAGGDRRTDTQYF | TGTGCCAGCAGCTTGGCAGGGGGAGATAGACGCACAGATACGCAGTATTTT
TRBD1 | once | TRBJ1-5 | TRBV28 | CASSSTGELNNQPQHF | TGTGCCAGCAGTTCTACAGGGGAACTAAACAATCAGCCCCAGCATTTT
TRBD2 | . | TRBJ2-1 | TRBV19 | CASSMPSGTSGGSYNEQFF | TGTGCCAGTAGTATGCCTAGCGGGACGTCTGGGGGCTCCTACAATGAGCAGTTCTTC
. | . | TRBJ2-7 | TRBV11-2 | CASSTQNPLYEQYF | TGTGCCAGCAGCACCCAAAATCCCCTTTACGAGCAGTACTTC
. | once | TRBJ2-7 | TRBV18 | CASSPGTHYEQYF | TGTGCCAGCTCACCCGGGACGCACTACGAGCAGTACTTC
. | . | TRBJ2-4 | TRBV15 | CATSRGSLAKNIQYF | TGTGCCACCAGCAGGGGCTCATTAGCCAAAAACATTCAGTACTTC
TRBD1 | . | TRBJ2-7 | TRBV28 | CASKSGTGGSYEQYF | TGTGCCAGCAAATCCGGGACAGGGGGCTCCTACGAGCAGTACTTC
TRBD1 | . | TRBJ1-2 | TRBV19 | CASSRGTGANYGYTF | TGTGCCAGTAGCAGGGGGACGGGCGCTAACTATGGCTACACCTTC
TRBD1 | . | TRBJ1-4 | TRBV27 | CASSPGQGKEKLFF | TGTGCCAGCAGTCCGGGACAGGGGAAGGAAAAACTGTTTTTT
TRBD1 | . | TRBJ2-5 | TRBV6-5 | CASRAGTGLETQYF | TGTGCCAGCAGGGCCGGGACAGGGCTCGAGACCCAGTACTTC
. | . | TRBJ2-3 | TRBV29-1 | CSVDETAITDTQYF | TGCAGCGTTGACGAGACAGCGATCACAGATACGCAGTATTTT
. | once | TRBJ1-4 | TRBV7-9 | CASSLGVNEKLFF | TGTGCCAGCAGCTTAGGGGTTAATGAAAAACTGTTTTTT
. | . | TRBJ2-4 | TRBV6-6 | CASSYRGGNIQYF | TGTGCCAGCAGTTACCGGGGCGGAAACATTCAGTACTTC
TRBD1 | . | TRBJ1-2 | TRBV7-9 | CASSPGQDYGYTF | TGTGCCAGCAGCCCAGGACAGGACTATGGCTACACCTTC
. | . | TRBJ2-3 | TRBV7-8 | CASSPRDTQYF | TGTGCCAGCAGCCCGAGGGATACGCAGTATTTT
. | . | TRBJ2-3 | TRBV19 | CASKTSASGTDTQYF | TGTGCCAGTAAGACGTCGGCTAGCGGCACAGATACGCAGTATTTT
TRBD1 | . | TRBJ2-2 | TRBV7-2 | CASSTGQGAGELFF | TGTGCCAGCAGCACGGGACAGGGTGCCGGGGAGCTGTTTTTT
. | . | TRBJ2-1 | TRBV2 | CASTLGSSDPLQGQFF | TGTGCCAGCACCTTGGGCTCTAGCGACCCATTACAGGGGCAGTTCTTC
. | . | TRBJ1-3 | TRBV6-5 | CASNGAGNTIYF | TGTGCCAGCAACGGGGCTGGAAACACCATATATTTT
. | . | TRBJ2-1 | TRBV9 | CASSAPSLGEQFF | TGTGCCAGCAGCGCCCCCTCGCTCGGGGAGCAGTTCTTC
. | . | TRBJ1-1 | TRBV30 | CAWSVTGADTEAFF | TGTGCCTGGAGTGTAACGGGGGCGGACACTGAAGCTTTCTTT
TRBD1 | once | TRBJ2-2 | TRBV4-2 | CASSQRTGLDTGELFF | TGTGCCAGCAGCCAGAGGACAGGGCTCGACACCGGGGAGCTGTTTTTT
. | . | TRBJ1-6 | TRBV5-6 | CASSLAAGPLSPLHF | TGTGCCAGCAGCTTGGCAGCAGGGCCTCTTTCACCCCTCCACTTT
. | . | TRBJ1-3 | TRBV6-5 | CASRNGATIYF | TGTGCCAGCAGGAACGGGGCCACCATATATTTT
. | . | TRBJ2-5 | TRBV15 | CATSRDTGETQYF | TGTGCCACCAGCAGAGACACGGGAGAGACCCAGTACTTC
TRBD1 | . | TRBJ2-7 | TRBV29-1 | CSVEEGTGPREQYF | TGCAGCGTTGAAGAAGGGACAGGGCCGCGAGAGCAGTACTTC
. | . | TRBJ2-5 | TRBV10-3 | CAITPGGRETQYF | TGTGCCATCACCCCTGGGGGGCGCGAGACCCAGTACTTC
. | . | TRBJ1-2 | TRBV28 | CASSLGTSPNYGYTF | TGTGCCAGCAGTTTGGGGACTTCACCTAACTATGGCTACACCTTC
TRBD1 | . | TRBJ1-5 | TRBV30 | CAWSPPGTGSNQPQHF | TGTGCCTGGAGTCCCCCTGGGACAGGGTCCAATCAGCCCCAGCATTTT
. | few | TRBJ2-3 | TRBV6-1 | CASSEQGSLPDTQYF | TGTGCCAGCAGTGAACAGGGCTCACTTCCAGATACGCAGTATTTT
TRBD1 | . | TRBJ1-5 | TRBV19 | CASSRGQGTSNQPQHF | TGTGCCAGTAGTAGGGGACAGGGTACGAGCAATCAGCCCCAGCATTTT
. | . | TRBJ2-7 | TRBV28 | CASSSDLNEQYF | TGTGCCAGCAGCTCTGACTTAAACGAGCAGTACTTC
. | few | TRBJ2-2 | TRBV19 | CASRRGADTGELFF | TGTGCCAGTAGGCGAGGGGCGGACACCGGGGAGCTGTTTTTT
. | . | TRBJ1-4 | TRBV25-1 | CASSILVGAREKLFF | TGTGCCAGCAGTATCCTCGTGGGGGCGCGTGAAAAACTGTTTTTT
TRBD2 | . | TRBJ2-1 | TRBV30 | CACSSGRATEQFF | TGTGCCTGTAGTAGCGGGAGGGCCACTGAGCAGTTCTTC
TRBD1 | . | TRBJ1-2 | TRBV5-1 | CASKNSWTGDYGYTF | TGCGCCAGCAAAAATTCGTGGACAGGGGACTATGGCTACACCTTC
. | . | TRBJ1-4 | TRBV6-5 | CASSPGRRMRVFF | TGTGCCAGCAGCCCCGGACGGCGAATGAGGGTGTTTTTT
. | . | TRBJ2-5 | TRBV29-1 | CSVDWGPQETQYF | TGCAGCGTTGATTGGGGTCCCCAAGAGACCCAGTACTTC
TRBD2 | . | TRBJ2-7 | TRBV7-6 | CASSLQAGGPYEQYF | TGTGCCAGCAGCCTTCAAGCGGGAGGGCCCTACGAGCAGTACTTC